These T cell receptor beta chains were read from a single sample in a study of technical replicates of blood from a few donors. The assay was immunoSEQ multiplex PCR, and TCRdb's table has in-frame clones only and misses some. The data contain roughly 73,000 clones, 93% of them singletons. Material: T cells isolated from PBMCs. These receptors came from a human donor in good health. Each CDR3 is given with its conserved first and last residue. The order of the fields is J gene, V gene, CDR3 protein.

>TRBJ2-7|TRBV2
CASSLTGTAYEQYF
>TRBJ1-1|TRBV4-1
CASSQDSSTEAFF
>TRBJ1-2|TRBV6-6
CASNKRQGRYYGYTF
>TRBJ1-5|TRBV15
CATSRSVGAPSSAGEHF
>TRBJ1-1|TRBV7-9
CASTTLLEAFF
>TRBJ2-5|TRBV7-8
CASSLRGGGETFGRSQYF
>TRBJ1-2|TRBV30
CAWGWPRGDYGYTF
>TRBJ2-5|TRBV6-5
CASSYSRWTGPETQYF
>TRBJ2-1|TRBV5-1
CASSLGAGGHEQFF
>TRBJ1-1|TRBV21-1
CASSKGDRDRGSDTEAFF
>TRBJ1-6|TRBV11-2
CASRQPQGLVAPLHF
>TRBJ2-7|TRBV28
CASNPTGESYEQYF
>TRBJ1-4|TRBV7-8
CASSSNDRGGYEKLFF
>TRBJ1-1|TRBV9
CASSVATGGLINTEAFF
>TRBJ2-5|TRBV15
CATSRDVVQRETQYF
>TRBJ1-1|TRBV13
CASSLVVNTEAFF
>TRBJ2-2|TRBV10-2
CASSESRGSAGELFF
>TRBJ1-5|TRBV9
CASSEGLRAQPQHF
>TRBJ2-7|TRBV5-1
CASSLAHRGSYEQYF
>TRBJ2-1|TRBV29-1
CSVGGVSSYNEQFF
>TRBJ2-3|TRBV5-8
CASSLVQGPDTQYF
>TRBJ1-1|TRBV9
CASRNRGRVRTEAFF
>TRBJ1-1|TRBV7-9
CASSPTRTGTMNTEAFF
>TRBJ2-7|TRBV6-1
CASSDTSGRWEQYF
>TRBJ1-6|TRBV11-3
CASSLDPGSPLHF
>TRBJ1-1|TRBV5-4
CASSLGQGPNTEAFF
>TRBJ2-3|TRBV13
CASRPGFSGGPRSDTQYF
>TRBJ2-3|TRBV15
CATSKRSTDTQYF
>TRBJ2-1|TRBV6-5
CASSNRNEQFF
>TRBJ1-3|TRBV27
CASSPRTGLVSGNTIYF
>TRBJ2-1|TRBV27
CASSLDRGNEQFF
>TRBJ2-2|TRBV10-1
CASSDPASPSNTGELFF
>TRBJ1-6|TRBV30
CAWSVSRRSAYNSPLHF
>TRBJ1-2|TRBV5-1
CASSLDSYGYTF
>TRBJ1-6|TRBV27
CASRLRAPYNSPLHF
>TRBJ1-5|TRBV23-1
CASSRYALGNQPQHF
>TRBJ2-7|TRBV27
CASSLLGTGTSYEQYF
>TRBJ1-6|TRBV14
CASSQSGSRQPNSPLHF
>TRBJ2-1|TRBV6-4
CASSDSTSGSNEQFF
>TRBJ2-2|TRBV9
CASSVGQYRGGELFF
>TRBJ1-5|TRBV6-6
CASSYTLQPQHF
>TRBJ2-2|TRBV12-2
CASRLSFYAGELFF
>TRBJ2-5|TRBV5-6
CASSLQETQYF
>TRBJ1-6|TRBV12-5
CASGLRMTGGAWNSPLHF
>TRBJ1-4|TRBV5-1
CASSLFLPLTTNEKLFF
>TRBJ2-7|TRBV28
CASKTGGVLYEQYF
>TRBJ2-1|TRBV11-2
CASSLGLAAYNEQFF
>TRBJ2-7|TRBV7-6
CASSLYKGGIEQYF
>TRBJ1-2|TRBV27
CASSLLFEGAKSGYTF